A single T cell receptor (beta chain) is shown here with its context. In the authors' workflow: Estimates of nucleated cell counts were drawn from the amplification of reference gene primers. Using immunoSEQ multiplex PCR, the repertoire was profiled, and TCRdb retains in-frame clones only, with some absent. V, J and clone size reflect that table, while D and trimming were determined from the DNA. Here the sample spans 20,000 to 25,000 clones, more than 80% being singletons. Germline trimming cut 0 bases from V and 3 bases from J; bases unmatched to any gene: 7. This CDR3 region has 16 residues. Germline V gene lookup returns CDR1 SGDLS and CDR2 YYNGEE. This entry belongs to a study of blood T cell repertoires in COVID-19. Study information: Samples taken during acute and convalescent COVID-19 were collected in the United States, Italy and Spain.

The sequenced sample was peripheral blood. The chain employs TRBV9 and TRBJ1-2; 8 bases are shared with TRBD1. The receptor's source is a human donor in a cohort sampled during active COVID-19. The CDR3 coding sequence is TGTGCCAGCAGCGTAGACTCAGGGGGCAGGGACTATGGCTACACCTTC. This encodes CASSVDSGGRDYGYTF.